Below are 11 T cell receptor beta chains sequenced from a single sample in a study of blood T cells in healthy people across ages. Together with a sample-barcoded 5' primer, a J-beta primer mix was included in a second PCR lasting about 7 to 11 cycles. TCRdb processed the 5' RACE reads anew with MiXCR; each CDR3 protein has one entry. The table records 780,000 or so distinct CDR3 sequences, 50% to 65% of them present only once. Sequences were obtained from blood. Every receptor here comes from an elderly man in good health.

This chain links TRBV7-2 with TRBJ1-2; no clear D gene. Germline loops: CDR1 SGHTA, CDR2 FQGNSA. This CDR3 has 14 residues. The ends were cut back, 2 bases at V and 5 bases at J, with 12 bases in the middle. The CDR3 DNA sequence: TGTGCCAGCAGCTTAAGTCCCAGTAAATATGGCTACACCTTC. Protein sequence: CASSLSPSKYGYTF.

The rearrangement links TRBV6-6 to TRBJ2-7; no firm D call. Germline loops: CDR1 MNHNY, CDR2 SVGAGI (reference sequence). V was shortened by 2 bases and J by 2 bases, with 10 bases between the two germline ends. The CDR3 is made up of 14 amino acids. CDR3 nucleotides: TGTGCCAGCAGTTACGGGCTACCCGCCTACGAGCAGTACTTC. Translating it yields CASSYGLPAYEQYF.

CDR3 sequence (DNA): TGTGCCAGCTCACCTGGGCAGCCACATTCACCCCTCCACTTT. It specifies CASSPGQPHSPLHF. The chain recombines TRBV18 with TRBJ1-6, with unresolved D. The CDR3 is made up of 14 amino acids. V gave up 3 bases and J gave up 8 bases, with 11 bases separating them. Germline CDR1 KGHSH, CDR2 LQKENI.

The chain couples TRBV20-1 to TRBJ2-5, with 8 bases fitting TRBD2. V lost 1 base to trimming and J lost 11 bases; unmatched junction nucleotides: 12. CDR3 length equals 14 residues. In germline, CDR1 is DFQATT, CDR2 SNEGSKA (reference sequence). Written as DNA, the CDR3 is TGCAGTGCTAGAGGTCTAACTAGCGGCGATGAGCAGTACTTC. Translating it yields CSARGLTSGDEQYF.

The chain is built from TRBV11-2 and TRBJ2-5, with 7 bases lining up with TRBD2. The CDR3 is 15 residues long. J was trimmed by 2 bases and V by 5 bases; bases with no gene match: 8. CDR1 is SGHAT, CDR2 FQNNGV, per germline. The CDR3 spells CASSKAGWGQETQYF. The CDR3, as DNA: TGTGCCAGCAGCAAAGCGGGGTGGGGGCAAGAGACCCAGTACTTC.

This clonotype came up a few times. This chain links TRBV24-1 with TRBJ2-1; D might be TRBD1 (6 bases). Trimming cost V 6 bases and J 0 bases, with 11 bases left between them. This CDR3 has 15 residues. Germline lookup yields CDR1 KGHDR and CDR2 SFDVKD. CDR3 residues: CATSHTGYSYNEQFF. The CDR3 bases are TGTGCCACCAGTCACACAGGGTACTCCTACAATGAGCAGTTCTTC.

The sample holds a few counts of this clonotype. The rearrangement links TRBV7-3 to TRBJ2-6; D might be TRBD1 or TRBD2, each matching 5 bases. Per the germline V gene, CDR1 is SGHTA and CDR2 is FQGTGA. This CDR3 region has 18 residues. The V gene lost 1 base and the J gene lost 0 bases, with 13 bases spanning the gap. The CDR3 sequence is CASSLIGTDTSGANVLTF. Written as DNA, the CDR3 is TGTGCCAGCAGCTTAATCGGGACGGACACCTCTGGGGCCAACGTCCTGACTTTC.

This clonotype showed up just a few times. The V gene is TRBV6-1, the J gene TRBJ2-3; no definite D call. Deletions cut 3 bases from V and 14 bases from J, with 18 bases between. This CDR3 spans 13 amino acids. The germline gives CDR1 MNHNS, CDR2 SASEGT. The CDR3 nucleotides read TGTGCCAGCAGTGATGGTCTCGCCAGATACGCGTATTTT. Residues: CASSDGLARYAYF.

The chain is built from TRBV14 and TRBJ2-7, with no clear D. CDR1 and CDR2 (germline): SGHDN, FVKESK. The CDR3 consists of 16 residues. V was pared by 6 bases and J by 0 bases, with 18 bases between. The CDR3 region has the DNA TGTGCCAGCAGTGTCCTCCCGGGCAGGTACTCCTACGAGCAGTACTTC. The encoded protein is CASSVLPGRYSYEQYF.

The chain joins TRBV4-1 to TRBJ2-7; D may be TRBD1 (5 bases). Trimming stripped 4 bases from V and 1 base from J, with 17 bases between. Per the germline V gene, CDR1 is MGHRA and CDR2 is YSYEKL. The CDR3 loop spans 16 amino acids. The CDR3 loop is CASSPPDIPRSYEQYF. The CDR3 DNA reads TGCGCCAGCAGCCCTCCGGACATACCTCGTTCCTACGAGCAGTACTTC.

The chain combines TRBV24-1 with TRBJ2-1; 13 positions agree with TRBD2. The CDR3 sequence is 18 residues long. After removal of 0 bases from V and 13 bases from J, the junction contained 14 bases not matched to a gene. Germline loops: CDR1 KGHDR, CDR2 SFDVKD. CDR3 DNA: TGTGCCACCAGTGATTTGGGGACTAGCGGGAAAGAGGCGGGGACCCAGTTCTTC. It specifies CATSDLGTSGKEAGTQFF.